The 14 T cell receptor beta chains below come from one sample, sequenced in a study of control samples from healthy donors and cancer patients (TCRdb year 2020). The library was made by the immunoSEQ multiplex PCR assay. TCRdb carries this immuneACCESS record with in-frame sequences only. Its versions omit some clonotypes, under half of them owing to an unresolved V gene in the studies checked, with the rest unexplained. Present in this sample are 99,000 or so clones, 82% of which were seen just once. 1.5% to 2.5% of the sample goes to the ten largest clones. The material sequenced was blood. The receptors originated from a man aged 55 to 70 in good health.

The table lists this clone with a few counts. The chain couples TRBV9 to TRBJ2-5; the D call may be TRBD1 or TRBD2 (6 bases each). V shed 3 bases and J shed 1 base, with 10 bases lying between them. This CDR3 spans 14 amino acids. Per germline, CDR1 SGDLS and CDR2 YYNGEE. CDR3 in amino acids: CASSEGGSQETQYF. In DNA, the CDR3 is TGTGCCAGCAGCGAAGGGGGGTCCCAAGAGACCCAGTACTTC. The whole variable domain, remainder taken from reference TRBV9 and TRBJ2-5, is DSGVTQTPKHLITATGQRVTLRCSPRSGDLSVYWYQQSLDQGLQFLIQYYNGEERAKGNILERFSAQQFPDLHSELNLSSLELGDSALYFCASSEGGSQETQYFGPGTRLLVL.

The gene calls are TRBV9 and TRBJ1-1; 8 bases line up with TRBD1. Germline loops: CDR1 SGDLS, CDR2 YYNGEE. The CDR3 has 14 residues. V was clipped by 3 bases and J by 0 bases; unmatched bases: 1. The DNA of the CDR3 is TGTGCCAGCAGCGCGGGACAGGTGAACACTGAAGCTTTCTTT. Protein sequence: CASSAGQVNTEAFF.

The gene calls are TRBV7-6 and TRBJ2-1; a weak D match, TRBD2 (6 bases). Trimming removed 1 base at V and 3 bases at J, with 10 bases between. Germline V gene sequence: CDR1 SGHVS, CDR2 FNYEAQ. CDR3 size: 15 residues. CDR3 in DNA: TGTGCCAGCAGCTTAGGCGGGGCGATCTACAATGAGCAGTTCTTC. Protein: CASSLGGAIYNEQFF.

V and J are TRBV18 and TRBJ2-1; 9 bases are a match to TRBD2. V trimming: 3 bases; J trimming: 4 bases; junction bases outside the gene matches: 4. In germline, CDR1 is KGHSH, CDR2 LQKENI. This CDR3 spans 15 amino acids. The CDR3 coding sequence is TGTGCCAGCTCACCTAGCGGGGGATCATACAATGAGCAGTTCTTC. Translation gives CASSPSGGSYNEQFF. The full variable domain, in which reference TRBV18 and TRBJ2-1 provide the parts outside the CDR3, is NAGVMQNPRHLVRRRGQEARLRCSPMKGHSHVYWYRQLPEEGLKFMVYLQKENIIDESGMPKERFSAEFPKEGPSILRIQQVVRGDSAAYFCASSPSGGSYNEQFFGPGTRLTVL.

The chain is built from TRBV25-1 and TRBJ2-5; 9 bases match TRBD1. Germline CDR1 and CDR2: MGHDK and SYGVNS. With V trimmed by 5 bases and J by 4 bases, 5 bases remained unmatched. This CDR3 contains 14 residues. The CDR3 loop is CASSRWGQGETQYF. CDR3 in DNA: TGTGCCAGCAGTAGGTGGGGACAGGGAGAGACCCAGTACTTC.

The V call is TRBV30, the J call TRBJ1-4; D may be TRBD1 (5 bases). Per germline, CDR1 GTSNPN and CDR2 SVGIG (reference sequence). This CDR3 region has 13 residues. V was pared by 4 bases and J by 8 bases, with 14 bases between. The CDR3 DNA reads TGTGCCTGGACCCAGGGCTATGGCGAAAAACTGTTTTTT. Residues: CAWTQGYGEKLFF.

The V gene is TRBV6-6, the J gene TRBJ2-1; TRBD1 matches 8 bases. With V trimmed by 8 bases and J by 9 bases, 9 bases remained unmatched. The CDR3 contains 13 residues. The V gene's germline CDR1 is MNHNY and CDR2 SVGAGI (reference sequence). The CDR3 is CASRQGWAGEQFF. CDR3 nucleotides: TGTGCCAGCCGACAGGGGTGGGCTGGTGAGCAGTTCTTC.

This clone has just a few counts. The chain links TRBV19 to TRBJ2-5, with 7 positions matching TRBD1. V was clipped by 1 base and J by 2 bases; unmatched bases: 19. CDR1 is LNHDA, CDR2 SQIVND, per germline (reference sequence). The CDR3 loop spans 20 amino acids. The CDR3 nucleotides read TGTGCCAGTAGTATAGCCCCGGTAATGGTGCCTACGGGACAGCAAGAGACCCAGTACTTC. Protein: CASSIAPVMVPTGQQETQYF. Drawing the rest from reference TRBV19 and TRBJ2-5, the complete variable domain is DGGITQSPKYLFRKEGQNVTLSCEQNLNHDAMYWYRQDPGQGLRLIYYSQIVNDFQKGDIAEGYSVSREKKESFPLTVTSAQKNPTAFYLCASSIAPVMVPTGQQETQYFGPGTRLLVL.

The chain's CDR3 is CASSHLREDRVAYEQYF. The CDR3 bases are TGTGCCAGCAGTCACCTACGGGAGGACAGGGTAGCCTACGAGCAGTACTTC. The gene calls are TRBV6-6 and TRBJ2-7; a possible D gene is TRBD1 (8 bases). V shed 5 bases and J shed 2 bases, with 22 bases lying between them. The CDR3 loop spans 17 amino acids. CDR1 and CDR2 (germline): MNHNY, SVGAGI (reference sequence).

The chain couples TRBV30 to TRBJ1-1, with D possibly being TRBD1 (5 bases). Trimming removed 4 bases from V and 5 bases from J, with 8 bases in between. Germline assignment: CDR1 GTSNPN and CDR2 SVGIG (reference sequence). The CDR3 spans 11 residues. This CDR3 is CAWKTVTEAFF. The CDR3 DNA reads as TGTGCCTGGAAGACAGTTACTGAAGCTTTCTTT.

The gene calls are TRBV5-1 and TRBJ2-7; TRBD1 might be the D (6 bases). The CDR3 totals 14 residues. In germline, CDR1 is SGHRS, CDR2 YFSETQ. V lost 1 base, J lost 0 bases, and 8 bases lay in between. CDR3 region: CASSLSGDSYEQYF. DNA of the CDR3: TGCGCCAGCAGCTTGTCAGGGGACTCCTACGAGCAGTACTTC.

The V and J genes are TRBV6-1 and TRBJ1-1; 11 bases map to TRBD1. J lost 3 bases, V lost 3 bases, and 3 bases had no gene match. Germline V gene data show CDR1 as MNHNS and CDR2 as SASEGT. The CDR3 contains 15 residues. CDR3 in amino acids: CASSEWDRGYTEAFF. DNA of the CDR3: TGTGCCAGCAGTGAGTGGGACAGGGGGTACACTGAAGCTTTCTTT.

The J gene is TRBJ1-2, the V gene TRBV3-1 (or the pseudogene TRBV3-2); D perhaps matches TRBD1 (6 bases). Germline V gives CDR1 LGHDT, CDR2 YNNKEL (reference sequence). Trimming took off 0 bases at V and 7 bases at J, with 9 bases between the two ends. This CDR3 is 13 amino acids long. The CDR3 DNA sequence: TGTGCCAGCAGCCAAGACCACAGGGCTGGCTACACCTTC. This encodes CASSQDHRAGYTF.

The genes are TRBV30 and TRBJ1-2; maybe TRBD1 (6 bases). Per the germline V gene, CDR1 is GTSNPN and CDR2 is SVGIG (reference sequence). The CDR3 covers 14 residues. V was clipped by 0 bases and J by 6 bases, with 14 bases between them. CDR3 amino acids: CAWSVQGTFHGYTF. The DNA for the CDR3 is TGTGCCTGGAGTGTACAGGGTACATTTCATGGCTACACCTTC.